The rows below give T cell receptor beta chains drawn from one sample of a study of T-cell memory formation after mild COVID-19. TCRdb reanalysed the 5' RACE reads using MiXCR and keeps one entry per CDR3 protein. The table lists around 200,000 distinct CDR3 sequences, over 20% of them singletons. Sequencing was carried out using PBMCs or a T cell subset sorted from them (not recorded which). The receptors here all came from an adult woman who had mild COVID-19 (a few samples of this study predate the infection). Cell type and time point are not known. The CDR3 runs from the conserved cysteine through the conserved F or W. The D gene is left open where the match is weak. Not every row has a clone size; where given, it reads once, few, many or a size class.

TRBD2	TRBV6-1	.	16	TRBJ2-3	CASSEEPGGFTDTQYF	TGTGCCAGCAGTGAAGAACCGGGGGGATTCACAGATACGCAGTATTTT
.	TRBV5-6	.	12	TRBJ2-1	CASSLSLAEQFF	TGTGCCAGCAGCTTGTCGCTAGCTGAGCAGTTCTTC
TRBD2	TRBV4-1	few	18	TRBJ2-5	CASSPSGGAEQKQETQYF	TGCGCCAGCAGCCCCTCGGGGGGTGCGGAGCAAAAACAAGAGACCCAGTACTTC
.	TRBV12-3/TRBV12-4	.	15	TRBJ2-5	CASRISTHPRETQYF	TGTGCCAGCAGAATATCCACTCACCCGAGAGAGACCCAGTACTTC
TRBD2	TRBV4-3	.	13	TRBJ2-7	CASSPSGRREQYF	TGCGCCAGCAGCCCTAGCGGGAGACGCGAGCAGTACTTC
.	TRBV29-1	.	12	TRBJ1-1	CSVEDRVTEAFF	TGCAGCGTTGAAGATCGGGTTACTGAAGCTTTCTTT
.	TRBV15	.	11	TRBJ2-2	CATSSAGELFF	TGTGCCACCAGCTCAGCCGGGGAGCTGTTTTTT
TRBD2	TRBV9	few	17	TRBJ2-1	CASSVGTSGRVYNEQFF	TGTGCCAGCAGCGTAGGGACTAGCGGGAGAGTCTACAATGAGCAGTTCTTC
TRBD1	TRBV7-9	.	14	TRBJ1-2	CASSHPGQGYGYTF	TGTGCCAGCAGCCATCCGGGACAGGGCTATGGCTACACCTTC
.	TRBV7-9	few	13	TRBJ1-1	CASRGSGNTEAFF	TGTGCCAGCAGGGGATCGGGGAACACTGAAGCTTTCTTT
TRBD1	TRBV5-1	.	12	TRBJ2-2	CDSSRGQGSMFF	TGCGACAGCAGCCGGGGACAGGGTTCGATGTTTTTT
TRBD2	TRBV27	few	13	TRBJ2-7	CASAGRASVEQYF	TGTGCCAGCGCCGGGAGGGCCTCCGTCGAGCAGTACTTC
.	TRBV7-3	.	15	TRBJ1-3	CASSLGRADGNTIYF	TGTGCCAGCAGCTTAGGCCGGGCGGACGGAAACACCATATATTTT
.	TRBV5-6	.	13	TRBJ2-5	CASSLKAQETQYF	TGTGCCAGCAGCCTAAAGGCCCAAGAGACCCAGTACTTC
.	TRBV27	.	15	TRBJ1-5	CASSLTPGNHQPQHF	TGTGCCAGCAGTTTGACCCCCGGGAATCATCAGCCCCAGCATTTT
TRBD1	TRBV4-2	.	17	TRBJ2-7	CASSQDAGQGYSYEQYF	TGTGCCAGCAGCCAAGACGCCGGACAGGGGTACTCCTACGAGCAGTACTTC
.	TRBV7-9	few	14	TRBJ1-2	CASSLAGPDHGYTF	TGTGCCAGCAGCTTAGCGGGGCCAGACCATGGCTACACCTTC
.	TRBV25-1	few	11	TRBJ1-1	CASQNLGWAFF	TGTGCCAGCCAGAACTTAGGGTGGGCTTTCTTT
.	TRBV13	few	19	TRBJ2-7	CASSSSTPAQGGSSYEQYF	TGTGCCAGCAGCTCCAGCACCCCAGCACAGGGGGGGTCGTCCTACGAGCAGTACTTC
TRBD2	TRBV7-6	.	15	TRBJ2-1	CASSLAQGGRNEQFF	TGTGCCAGCAGCCTAGCGCAGGGCGGGAGGAATGAGCAGTTCTTC
.	TRBV15	.	17	TRBJ2-1	CATSRRAGTLRGYEQFF	TGTGCCACCAGCAGACGTGCCGGGACGCTAAGGGGGTATGAGCAGTTCTTC
.	TRBV7-9	.	12	TRBJ2-1	CASTPRRDEQFF	TGTGCCAGCACCCCGCGGAGGGATGAGCAGTTCTTC
.	TRBV6-6	.	13	TRBJ1-1	CASRIGGYTEAFF	TGTGCCAGCCGAATCGGAGGGTACACTGAAGCTTTCTTT
.	TRBV3-1	.	16	TRBJ1-2	CASSQDLVEANYGYTF	TGTGCCAGCAGCCAAGATCTCGTGGAGGCTAACTATGGCTACACCTTC
.	TRBV7-8	few	15	TRBJ2-1	CASSLVRRGINEQFF	TGTGCCAGCAGCTTAGTCCGGAGGGGTATCAATGAGCAGTTCTTC
.	TRBV7-8	few	16	TRBJ2-3	CASSLEDARGTDTQYF	TGTGCCAGCAGCTTAGAAGACGCCAGGGGCACAGATACGCAGTATTTT
.	TRBV12-5	.	13	TRBJ1-5	CASGPYSNQPQHF	TGTGCTAGTGGCCCGTATAGCAATCAGCCCCAGCATTTT
.	TRBV6-2/TRBV6-3	.	14	TRBJ2-6	CASSYSRGANVLTF	TGTGCCAGCAGTTACTCGCGCGGGGCCAACGTCCTGACTTTC
TRBD1	TRBV7-9	.	16	TRBJ2-3	CASSSPGTEYTDTQYF	TGTGCCAGCAGCTCCCCCGGGACAGAATACACAGATACGCAGTATTTT
.	TRBV29-1	few	14	TRBJ2-5	CSVEGQRDKETQYF	TGCAGCGTTGAAGGGCAGAGGGATAAGGAGACCCAGTACTTC
.	TRBV21-1	.	15	TRBJ1-4	CASSKVASPNEKLFF	TGTGCCAGCAGCAAAGTGGCGTCCCCCAATGAAAAACTGTTTTTT
TRBD1	TRBV12-3/TRBV12-4	.	15	TRBJ2-7	CASSLLRQGAYEQYF	TGTGCCAGCAGTTTACTTAGACAGGGGGCCTACGAGCAGTACTTC
.	TRBV5-6	once	16	TRBJ2-7	CASSLASVAVLYEQYF	TGTGCCAGCAGCTTGGCCTCTGTAGCGGTCCTCTACGAGCAGTACTTC
.	TRBV3-1	few	18	TRBJ1-6	CASSQDGLASSYNSPLHF	TGTGCCAGCAGCCAAGATGGTTTAGCATCATCCTATAATTCACCCCTCCACTTT
TRBD2	TRBV5-8	.	16	TRBJ2-1	CASSLGTSMAGNEQFF	TGTGCCAGCAGCTTGGGGACTAGCATGGCGGGCAATGAGCAGTTCTTC
TRBD2	TRBV7-9	.	14	TRBJ2-5	CANSPSGGRETQYF	TGTGCCAACAGTCCCAGCGGGGGAAGAGAGACCCAGTACTTC
TRBD1	TRBV20-1	.	17	TRBJ2-7	CSAKGTGEGLQFYEQYF	TGCAGTGCTAAGGGGACAGGGGAGGGTTTGCAATTTTACGAGCAGTACTTC